Detailed here is one T cell receptor (beta chain). Its recognized antigen is unknown. It has no much larger one-base neighbor in the sample; base qualities were not kept. The germline V gene (reference sequence) specifies LGHDT as CDR1 and YNNKEL as CDR2. Reading from cysteine to phenylalanine, the CDR3 counts 12 amino acids. The only DNA kept is the CDR3, 36 bases in frame from the first base. A distance of 7 bases separates the germline ends of V and J, which lose 4 bases and 4 bases respectively. The data originate from a study of blood T cell repertoires in COVID-19 (dated by TCRdb to the early 2020s). A note on the overall study: Samples covering the acute and convalescent phases of COVID-19 were provided by collaborators in the United States, Italy and Spain. Where HLA class I and class II types were available, the types were taken from metadata supplied by the sample provider, not from assay-based typing. The prospective study material was composed of cDNA or gDNA derived from T cells, B-cell-depleted T cells, or PBMCs. The dataset comprised deeply sampled blood TCRbeta repertoires from subjects exposed to, actively infected with, or recovered from COVID-19. The sample metadata nearly always contained a de-identified subject ID, COVID-19 status, age in years and sex. The repertoires were released in a freely available public database intended as a resource for research on the immune response to SARS-CoV-2. The samples were drawn from the first 160 participants of the ongoing ImmuneRACE study and from 1,254 subjects provided by 6 global collaborators.

Collaborating institutions collected whole blood in K2EDTA tubes following their own protocols. For TCRbeta analysis, collaborators shipped samples in one of three forms: frozen whole blood, isolated PBMCs, or DNA extracted from either of those sample types. Findings and caveats that apply to the study as a whole: How much clinical and demographic metadata was included differed by source and by participant, and the metadata was provided uncurated.

TCRbeta CDR3 regions were amplified from genomic DNA by means of the immunoSEQ Assay, a bias-controlled multiplex PCR. Concerning the study's data processing: Within the assay, amplification of reference gene primers was used to estimate how many nucleated cells each sample contained. Sequence reads were collapsed and filtered to measure the absolute abundance of every unique TCRbeta CDR3 rearrangement. For each sample, productive Simpson clonality was calculated as the square root of Simpson's diversity index over productive rearrangements. What TCRdb holds here is the immuneACCESS table cut down to in-frame rearrangements. Part of the clones is not present; checked against another copy, under half of the missing clones reflect an unresolved V gene, and the others are unexplained. The V and J calls and clone size were taken over from that table, and D and trimming were inferred from the DNA. Here the sample has approximately 220,000 clones; roughly four fifths occur a single time. 4% to 5% of the sample goes to the ten largest clones.

What was sequenced was peripheral blood. The chain couples TRBV3-1 (or the pseudogene TRBV3-2) to TRBJ1-2, with the D gene too uncertain to name. This TCR was sampled from a woman aged 70 to 79 with acute or convalescent COVID-19. The CDR3 here reads CASSRASYGYTF. The DNA sequence reads TGTGCCAGCAGCCGAGCTAGCTATGGCTACACCTTC.